The rows below give T cell receptor beta chains drawn from one sample of a study of T-cell memory formation after mild COVID-19. TCRdb reprocessed the 5' RACE reads via MiXCR and lists one record per CDR3 protein. The sample yields a few hundred thousand distinct CDR3 sequences, about an eighth seen once. Sequences were obtained from PBMCs or a T cell subset sorted from them (not recorded which). These TCRs come from a man between 18 and 35 years old who had mild COVID-19 (a few samples of this study predate the infection). Cell type and time point are not known. Both conserved end residues are part of each CDR3. D genes are given only for firm matches. Clone size is stated in some rows and not others, as once, few, many or a class when expanded.

clone_size: few; v_call: TRBV7-3; d_call: TRBD1; j_call: TRBJ1-1; cdr3_nt: TGTGCCAGCAGCCTCGGACAGGGAGGGGGAGCTTTCTTT; cdr3_aa: CASSLGQGGGAFF
clone_size: .; v_call: TRBV4-3; d_call: .; j_call: TRBJ1-2; cdr3_nt: TGCGCCAGCAGCCGAGAAAGACAGGCTCACTATGGCTACACCTTC; cdr3_aa: CASSRERQAHYGYTF
clone_size: few; v_call: TRBV18; d_call: TRBD1; j_call: TRBJ1-2; cdr3_nt: TGTGCCAGCTCACCATTAGAACAGGGGGCGCCTGGCTACACCTTC; cdr3_aa: CASSPLEQGAPGYTF
clone_size: .; v_call: TRBV12-3/TRBV12-4; d_call: TRBD1; j_call: TRBJ2-1; cdr3_nt: TGTGCCAGCAGTCGGATGGACAGGATCAATGAGCAGTTCTTC; cdr3_aa: CASSRMDRINEQFF
clone_size: few; v_call: TRBV18; d_call: .; j_call: TRBJ2-2; cdr3_nt: TGTGCCAGCTCACCACCCTCCGGGAACACCGGGGAGCTGTTTTTT; cdr3_aa: CASSPPSGNTGELFF
clone_size: .; v_call: TRBV20-1; d_call: .; j_call: TRBJ1-2; cdr3_nt: TGCAGTGCTTCCCGACAGTCTAACTATGGCTACACCTTC; cdr3_aa: CSASRQSNYGYTF
clone_size: .; v_call: TRBV25-1; d_call: .; j_call: TRBJ2-2; cdr3_nt: TGTGCCAGCAGTGGGCTAACAGGGAAGGTCGGGGAGCTGTTTTTT; cdr3_aa: CASSGLTGKVGELFF
clone_size: few; v_call: TRBV5-1; d_call: .; j_call: TRBJ2-3; cdr3_nt: TGCGCCAGCAGGACCGGGCCTCCAGGGACAGATACGCAGTATTTT; cdr3_aa: CASRTGPPGTDTQYF
clone_size: few; v_call: TRBV7-2; d_call: TRBD1; j_call: TRBJ1-3; cdr3_nt: TGTGCCAGCAGCTTAGTACCAGGAATCAGGACAGGCGACTCTGGAAACACCATATATTTT; cdr3_aa: CASSLVPGIRTGDSGNTIYF
clone_size: .; v_call: TRBV4-3; d_call: .; j_call: TRBJ1-1; cdr3_nt: TGCGCCAGCAGCCAAGATAGGGCGCTAGGGGAGGCTTTCTTT; cdr3_aa: CASSQDRALGEAFF
clone_size: .; v_call: TRBV4-1; d_call: .; j_call: TRBJ2-3; cdr3_nt: TGCGCCAGCGGCCCTAAACCCTTTCCTAGCACAGATACGCAGTATTTT; cdr3_aa: CASGPKPFPSTDTQYF
clone_size: .; v_call: TRBV3-1; d_call: .; j_call: TRBJ2-2; cdr3_nt: TGTGCCAGCATCCAAGTAGGCGGGGCCGGGGAGCTGTTTTTT; cdr3_aa: CASIQVGGAGELFF
clone_size: .; v_call: TRBV29-1; d_call: TRBD2; j_call: TRBJ2-5; cdr3_nt: TGCAGCGTTGAAATGGTCCGGGGAGGGGAGACCCAGTACTTC; cdr3_aa: CSVEMVRGGETQYF
clone_size: few; v_call: TRBV6-1; d_call: .; j_call: TRBJ1-1; cdr3_nt: TGTGCCAGCAGTGAAGGAGTCACTGAAGCTTTCTTT; cdr3_aa: CASSEGVTEAFF
clone_size: many; v_call: TRBV9; d_call: TRBD1; j_call: TRBJ1-2; cdr3_nt: TGTGCCAGCAGCGTAGCTTCGAGAGGGGGCCCTTCAGGCTACACCTTC; cdr3_aa: CASSVASRGGPSGYTF
clone_size: many; v_call: TRBV5-1; d_call: .; j_call: TRBJ1-1; cdr3_nt: TGCGCCAGCAGCTTCTCTTCGATGAACACTGAAGCTTTCTTT; cdr3_aa: CASSFSSMNTEAFF
clone_size: .; v_call: TRBV4-3; d_call: .; j_call: TRBJ1-6; cdr3_nt: TGCGCCAGCAGCCAAAAAACCACGCCCCTCTGGATCTCACCCCTCCACTTT; cdr3_aa: CASSQKTTPLWISPLHF
clone_size: few; v_call: TRBV5-1; d_call: .; j_call: TRBJ1-3; cdr3_nt: TGCGCCAGCAGCCTGTCGGCCCCCTCTGGAAACACCATATATTTT; cdr3_aa: CASSLSAPSGNTIYF
clone_size: few; v_call: TRBV6-5; d_call: TRBD1; j_call: TRBJ1-3; cdr3_nt: TGTGCCAGCAGCCGAGACAGGGACTCTGGAAACACCATATATTTT; cdr3_aa: CASSRDRDSGNTIYF
clone_size: once; v_call: TRBV11-1; d_call: .; j_call: TRBJ2-7; cdr3_nt: TGTGCCAGCAGCCACCCGCCCAGGGGGGTCTACGAGCAGTACTTC; cdr3_aa: CASSHPPRGVYEQYF
clone_size: few; v_call: TRBV20-1; d_call: .; j_call: TRBJ1-3; cdr3_nt: TGCAGTGCTAGAGCAATGGACCTTGGAAACACCATATATTTT; cdr3_aa: CSARAMDLGNTIYF